Described below is a single T cell receptor beta chain sequence and its context. This clonotype is assessed as medium-sized (0.01 to 0.1%). It has no known antigen specificity. Within one base of it there is no much larger clone, and no base qualities were kept. Genomic DNA extracted from blood, in amounts of roughly 230-550 ng, served as the starting material for amplifying TRB repertoires. This sample stems from a study of T and B cells in COVID-19 patients (dated by TCRdb to 2018 to 2020). Background for the entire study: Using TRB and IGH repertoire sequencing of peripheral blood, the study characterized adaptive immunity in COVID-19 patients who had active infection or had recovered. A recovered cohort was made up of 19 patients contributing 20 samples, mostly after mild to moderate COVID-19 managed as outpatients. The recovered cohort had a median age of around 30 years, compared with around 70 years in the active-infection cohort. Of the 20 patients in the active-infection cohort, over 10 were critically ill and needed mechanical ventilation or ECMO. In the active-infection cohort, about 90% of the 20 patients had comorbidities linked to unfavorable COVID-19 outcome. The repository of TCR and BCR sequences included about 69 time points from over 35 patients, and more than 8 million TCR sequences were analysed. A couple of patients belonged to both the recovered and active cohorts because samples were available from active disease and after recovery. An age-matched reference group of some 39 healthy donors negative for COVID-19 antibodies was used as the comparison for repertoire analyses. Up to roughly 10 follow-up blood samples were collected per patient, with some samples spanning different disease stages in the same individual.

The junction shows trimming of 3 bases on V and 4 bases on J, plus 12 bases between the germline ends. From a lookup of the germline V gene (reference sequence), CDR1 and CDR2 are GTSNPN and SVGIG. From the cysteine up to the phenylalanine, the CDR3 has a length of 14 residues. This entry keeps only the CDR3 DNA: 42 bases, framed from base 1. On the study overall, not on this receptor specifically: Prospective validation of the reported TCR clusters was stated to be required before clinical use. TRBV/TRBJ gene usage was reported as strongly skewed in patients with COVID-19. A total of 2,000 to 2,500 TCR clusters were exclusive to the recovered cohort, and some 29 of those clusters were low-pGen clusters. Specific T cell subsets (CD4+/Treg/CD8+) and sorted SARS-CoV-2-responsive or tetramer+ T cells had not yet been sequenced, and the corresponding sequencing experiments were ongoing. In active COVID-19, TRB repertoires were highly clonal, while at recovery, diversity and richness increased above the levels seen in healthy donors. The cohort was considered too small for HLA contributions to COVID-19 susceptibility or severity to be assessed. Blood samples from mildly ill patients during symptoms and early samples from severe cases were scarce.

Sequencing was carried out with an Illumina MiSeq. TRB rearrangements were amplified by multiplex PCR with BIOMED2 TRB-A/B primer pools. Illumina-compatible adapters and 7-nucleotide sample barcodes were added to the amplicons in two consecutive PCRs. Phusion HS II polymerase was used for all library PCRs. Amplicons were gel-purified with the NucleoSpin Gel and PCR Clean-up kit, quantified on Qubit, and pooled at approximately 3.7 nM. Amplicon pool quality was checked on an Agilent 2100 Bioanalyzer before Illumina next-generation sequencing. Turning to the authors' computational methods: TRB rearrangements were annotated with MiXCR 3.0.8 using the default MiXCR reference library. Non-productive reads and sequences with fewer than 2 reads were removed, and every unique CDR3 nucleotide sequence was treated as one clone. Clonality, diversity, richness and V-J gene usage were computed in R 3.5.1. GLIPH2 was used to cluster TCRs based on CDR3 similarity, and OLGA was used to calculate the generation probabilities. GLIPH2 clusters were kept only if they contained at least four unique TCR clonotypes found in at least three individuals. TCRdb cleaned the public reads at Q25 with fastp, built clones with MiXCR and kept in-frame beta chains. Each CDR3 protein gets just one entry, which takes the most common genes and DNA from the rows behind it. V and J calls and clone size were set by TCRdb, not the authors. The sample includes roughly 3,500 distinct CDR3 sequences, with about 24% observed a single time. In total, the top ten clones hold under 30% of the sample.

Rearrangement joined TRBV30 to TRBJ2-2, and perhaps TRBD1 as D gene, on 6 matching bases. The clonotype comes from a human donor with active COVID-19. The sample comprised blood. The CDR3 amino acid sequence is: CAWRPRTVTGELFF. Read as DNA, the sequence is TGTGCCTGGAGGCCGCGGACAGTCACCGGGGAGCTGTTTTTT.